What follows are 26 T cell receptor beta chains derived from one specimen sequenced in a study of cytomegalovirus exposure and HLA in healthy donors. Researchers ran the PCR with 60 Vbeta and 13 Jbeta primers. Produced via immunoSEQ multiplex PCR; TCRdb's table is partial and in-frame only. The table has 100,000 to 150,000 clones, about 9.4% seen once. The sequenced sample was PBMCs. These receptors all come from a woman aged 40-49 years in good health and CMV-seropositive.

This clone was detected only once. The chain couples TRBV27 to TRBJ2-3; 12 bases agree with TRBD2. Germline CDR1 and CDR2: MNHEY and SMNVEV (reference sequence). V trimming: 5 bases; J trimming: 1 base; junction bases outside the gene matches: 4. The CDR3 spans 16 residues. The CDR3 DNA follows: TGTGCCAGCAGTCAGTGGACTAGCGGGGGCACAGATACGCAGTATTTT. Amino acids: CASSQWTSGGTDTQYF.

The chain uses TRBV18 and TRBJ1-6, with 7 nucleotides matching TRBD1. This CDR3 region has 18 residues. Trimming at V came to 5 bases and at J to 6 bases, leaving 16 bases not matched to a gene. Germline loops: CDR1 KGHSH, CDR2 LQKENI. In nucleotides, the CDR3 is TGTGCCAGCTCAGCCGTACTCGGGACAGTGGCTTTTAATTCACCCCTCCACTTT. Amino acid sequence: CASSAVLGTVAFNSPLHF.

This clone occurred a few times. The CDR3 DNA reads as TGTGCCAGCAGCCGACTGGGGAACACTGAAGCTTTCTTT. Translated, it gives CASSRLGNTEAFF. V gene TRBV7-9 combines with J gene TRBJ1-1; the D is unclear. Germline V gene sequence: CDR1 SEHNR, CDR2 FQNEAQ (reference sequence). The V gene lost 5 bases and the J gene lost 1 base, with 8 bases spanning the gap. This CDR3 contains 13 residues.

This chain links TRBV2 with TRBJ1-1; D is unclear. CDR1 is SNHLY and CDR2 is FYNNEI in the germline V gene. This CDR3 has 14 residues. Trimming removed 6 bases from V and 0 bases from J, with 11 bases in between. The CDR3, as DNA: TGTGCCAGCAGCAAAGAGTCTATGAACACTGAAGCTTTCTTT. It specifies CASSKESMNTEAFF.

The genes are TRBV5-1 and TRBJ2-1, with D possibly being TRBD1 (6 bases). V lost 1 base and J 6 bases, leaving 8 bases between the germline ends. The CDR3 consists of 13 residues. The germline gives CDR1 SGHRS, CDR2 YFSETQ. The CDR3 DNA follows: TGCGCCAGCAGCTTGACAGGGCCCAATGAGCAGTTCTTC. As protein: CASSLTGPNEQFF.

The gene calls are TRBV9 and TRBJ2-3, with 8 bases aligning to TRBD1. V gave up 4 bases and J gave up 5 bases; unmatched junction bases: 9. The CDR3 covers 15 residues. Germline V gene lookup returns CDR1 SGDLS and CDR2 YYNGEE. This chain's CDR3 is CASSSRTGRGDTQYF. CDR3 DNA sequence: TGTGCCAGCAGCTCGCGGACAGGGCGAGGAGATACGCAGTATTTT.

The sample holds a few counts of this clone. CDR3: CATSLRLAEVNEQFF. CDR3 nucleotide sequence: TGTGCCACCAGCTTACGACTAGCGGAGGTCAATGAGCAGTTCTTC. This chain links TRBV15 with TRBJ2-1; 9 nucleotides line up with TRBD2. The germline CDR1 and CDR2 sequences are LNHNV and YYDKDF (reference sequence). This CDR3 has 15 amino acids. Trimming cost V 5 bases and J 6 bases; bases outside gene matches: 8.

The rearrangement uses TRBV19 and TRBJ1-2; D possibly corresponds to TRBD1 (6 bases). CDR1 and CDR2 (germline): LNHDA, SQIVND (reference sequence). There are 16 residues in the CDR3. V was clipped by 7 bases and J by 8 bases, with 26 bases between them. Written as DNA, the CDR3 is TGTGCCAGTACCCCTGGACAGCACCTCCGGCGGATGGGCTACACCTTC. This sequence encodes CASTPGQHLRRMGYTF.

The rearrangement joins TRBV28 to TRBJ1-2; a possible D gene is TRBD1 (5 bases). Trimming shortened V by 6 bases and J by 4 bases, and 15 bases separated the two germline ends. The CDR3 covers 14 residues. Germline V gene sequence: CDR1 MDHEN, CDR2 SYDVKM. CDR3 in amino acids: CASRLIDSFYGYTF. CDR3 DNA sequence: TGTGCCAGCAGACTCATTGACAGCTTCTATGGCTACACCTTC.

The rearrangement links TRBV10-1 to TRBJ2-1, with 9 nucleotides matching TRBD2. The germline V gene encodes CDR1 WNHNN and CDR2 SYGVQD (reference sequence). The junction had 4 bases not matched to a gene; V was cut back by 6 bases and J by 4 bases. This CDR3 spans 14 amino acids. DNA of the CDR3: TGCGCCAGCAGACCTAGCGGGGAGTACAATGAGCAGTTCTTC. It translates to CASRPSGEYNEQFF.

The V gene is TRBV6-1, the J gene TRBJ1-2, with D tentatively TRBD1 (5 bases). CDR3 length equals 14 residues. Germline assignment: CDR1 MNHNS and CDR2 SASEGT. V was pared by 4 bases and J by 2 bases, with 11 bases between. CDR3 DNA sequence: TGTGCCAGCAGTGGGTACCCAGGGAACTATGGCTACACCTTC. This sequence encodes CASSGYPGNYGYTF.

This clone was counted a few times. The rearrangement uses TRBV7-9 and TRBJ2-7; TRBD1 agrees at 9 bases. The CDR3 covers 15 residues. V dropped 5 bases and J dropped 3; count of bases not matched to a gene: 8. Germline V lookup: CDR1 SEHNR, CDR2 FQNEAQ (reference sequence). DNA of the CDR3: TGTGCCAGCAGCCACCCCCGACAGGGGGTCTACGAGCAGTACTTC. As protein: CASSHPRQGVYEQYF.

This chain joins TRBV5-1 and TRBJ1-1; no reliable D call. CDR3 length: 13 amino acids. Germline loops: CDR1 SGHRS, CDR2 YFSETQ. V was shortened by 7 bases and J by 5 bases, with 15 bases between the two germline ends. CDR3 DNA: TGCGCCAGCGTCCTGGCCGCGGGGACTGAAGCTTTCTTT. Encoded protein: CASVLAAGTEAFF. Looking up the rest from reference TRBV5-1 and TRBJ1-1 gives the full variable domain: KAGVTQTPRYLIKTRGQQVTLSCSPISGHRSVSWYQQTPGQGLQFLFEYFSETQRNKGNFPGRFSGRQFSNSRSEMNVSTLELGDSALYLCASVLAAGTEAFFGQGTRLTVV.

CDR3 nucleotides: TGTGCCAGCAGCTTGGCCTTGAGAGAAGCTTTCTTT. Translated, it gives CASSLALREAFF. The chain uses TRBV5-5 and TRBJ1-1; D gene unclear. Germline CDR1 reads SGHKS; CDR2 reads YYEKEE (reference sequence). The CDR3 spans 12 residues. Trimming left V 0 bases short and J 8 bases short, with 8 bases between.

This clone was found a few times. The chain couples TRBV6-5 to TRBJ1-1, with 9 bases fitting TRBD1. The germline V gene encodes CDR1 MNHEY and CDR2 SVGAGI. The CDR3 sequence is 14 residues long. Trimming took 5 bases from V and 9 from J; bases not matched to a gene: 10. CDR3: CASSPPGQGAKAFF. The CDR3 coding sequence is TGTGCCAGCAGTCCACCGGGACAGGGTGCCAAAGCTTTCTTT.

This clone has only a few counts. J is TRBJ2-1 and V is TRBV9; 9 positions agree with TRBD1. Trimming removed 3 bases from V and 6 bases from J; junction bases left unmatched: 7. Germline CDR1 is SGDLS and CDR2 is YYNGEE. The CDR3 spans 15 residues. In nucleotides, the CDR3 is TGTGCCAGCAGCGCACAGGGGGCAGTTGGCAATGAGCAGTTCTTC. This sequence encodes CASSAQGAVGNEQFF. The full variable domain, its missing parts supplied by reference TRBV9 and TRBJ2-1, is DSGVTQTPKHLITATGQRVTLRCSPRSGDLSVYWYQQSLDQGLQFLIQYYNGEERAKGNILERFSAQQFPDLHSELNLSSLELGDSALYFCASSAQGAVGNEQFFGPGTRLTVL.

This clone turned up a few times. The chain combines TRBV6-5 with TRBJ1-4; no clear D. The ends were cut back, 0 bases at V and 5 bases at J, with 10 bases in the middle. The CDR3 sequence is 15 residues long. Germline lookup yields CDR1 MNHEY and CDR2 SVGAGI. CDR3 in amino acids: CASSYSYRANEKLFF. CDR3 DNA sequence: TGTGCCAGCAGTTACTCGTACAGAGCCAATGAAAAACTGTTTTTT.

This clone came up a few times. The chain uses TRBV2 and TRBJ2-6; D is possibly TRBD2 (6 bases). The germline gives CDR1 SNHLY, CDR2 FYNNEI. Trimming left V 7 bases short and J 0 bases short, with 13 bases between. The CDR3 has 16 amino acids. CDR3 sequence reads: CASTGVGDSGANVLTF. The CDR3, as DNA: TGTGCCAGCACGGGGGTAGGGGACTCTGGGGCCAACGTCCTGACTTTC.

The chain uses TRBV18 and TRBJ2-7; possible D gene TRBD2, 5 bases. CDR1 KGHSH and CDR2 LQKENI come from the germline V gene. This CDR3 is 12 amino acids long. V lost 2 bases, J lost 9 bases, and 11 bases lay in between. CDR3 sequence (DNA): TGTGCCAGCTCACCAAGAACGGGATGGCAGTACTTC. Protein: CASSPRTGWQYF.

The chain couples TRBV28 to TRBJ1-4; D is ambiguous. CDR1 and CDR2 (germline): MDHEN, SYDVKM. The V end lost 11 bases, the J end lost 2 bases, and 18 bases lay between the germline ends. This CDR3 is built from 15 residues. The CDR3, as DNA: TGTGCCGTCAACGGGAGAATAGATACTAATGAAAAACTGTTTTTT. Residues: CAVNGRIDTNEKLFF.

The chain couples TRBV9 to TRBJ1-1, with 8 bases matching TRBD1. The germline gives CDR1 SGDLS, CDR2 YYNGEE. Trimming cost V 2 bases and J 4 bases; bases outside gene matches: 7. There are 15 residues in the CDR3. DNA for the CDR3: TGTGCCAGCAGCGTCCATACAGGGGGTGCCACTGAAGCTTTCTTT. This sequence encodes CASSVHTGGATEAFF.

A remark on this clone: At one end the junction does not follow the germline gene, possibly because of a read error. This chain joins TRBV9 and TRBJ2-7, with TRBD1 matching 7 bases. In germline, CDR1 is SGDLS, CDR2 YYNGEE. The CDR3 contains 12 residues. The chain's CDR3 is CAGSPGGYEQYF. In DNA, the CDR3 is TGTGCCGGCAGCCCAGGGGGCTACGAGCAGTACTTC.

The V call is TRBV5-1, the J call TRBJ1-2, with 7 bases identical to TRBD1. This CDR3 has 16 amino acids. CDR1 and CDR2 from the germline V gene are SGHRS and YFSETQ. V lost 0 bases, J lost 2 bases, and 7 bases stayed unmatched. The CDR3 DNA reads TGCGCCAGCAGCTTGGGGCCGGGACAGTCCAACTATGGCTACACCTTC. Protein sequence: CASSLGPGQSNYGYTF. Complete variable domain (other parts from reference TRBV5-1 and TRBJ1-2): KAGVTQTPRYLIKTRGQQVTLSCSPISGHRSVSWYQQTPGQGLQFLFEYFSETQRNKGNFPGRFSGRQFSNSRSEMNVSTLELGDSALYLCASSLGPGQSNYGYTFGSGTRLTVV.

V and J are TRBV28 and TRBJ2-1; TRBD2 matches 13 bases. The CDR3 runs 15 residues. The V gene end was trimmed by 5 bases and the J gene end by 9 bases; junction bases not matched to a gene: 7. CDR1 and CDR2 from the germline V gene are MDHEN and SYDVKM. Written as DNA, the CDR3 is TGTGCCAGCAGTATAACTAGCGGGGGGGAGGGTGAGCAGTTCTTC. It codes for CASSITSGGEGEQFF.

This clone was seen a few times. V usage is TRBV4-1 and J usage is TRBJ1-5; a possible D gene is TRBD1 (6 bases). V was clipped by 4 bases and J by 0 bases, with 16 bases between them. The germline V gene has CDR1 MGHRA and CDR2 YSYEKL. CDR3 length: 17 residues. In DNA form, the CDR3 reads TGCGCCAGCAGCCCCGGGGGGGGGCGGAATAGCAATCAGCCCCAGCATTTT. It codes for CASSPGGGRNSNQPQHF.

The chain uses TRBV23-1 and TRBJ1-5; 8 nucleotides agree with TRBD1. TRBV23-1 is given ORF status, its function remaining uncertain. V dropped 4 bases and J dropped 6; count of bases not matched to a gene: 8. The CDR3 is made up of 15 amino acids. The CDR3: CASSRAGQGPQPQHF. DNA for the CDR3: TGCGCCAGCAGTCGCGCCGGACAGGGTCCTCAGCCCCAGCATTTT.